This entry features one TCR beta chain sequence. What it binds is not known. Primers for the PCR totalled 60 Vbeta and 13 Jbeta. The table came from immunoSEQ multiplex PCR; TCRdb's copy has only in-frame clones and leaves some out. The table lists 110,000 to 150,000 clones, over 80% of them singletons. Trimming shortened V by 3 bases and J by 4 bases, and 10 bases separated the two germline ends. The germline V gene has CDR1 SGHRS and CDR2 YFSETQ. The CDR3 totals 14 residues. Sampled while nominally healthy, donors likely had unrecorded immune exposures. This sample was taken from a study of cytomegalovirus exposure and HLA in healthy donors. Study-wide results and limits: Earlier analysis yielded a pattern in which most TCR beta V segments were productive about 87% or about 30% of the time. Both high specificity and high sensitivity reportedly marked the classifier's diagnosis of cytomegalovirus status. In a later analysis, TCR beta V- and J-gene trimming was associated with a missense DCLRE1C variant.

Material for sequencing was PBMCs. J is TRBJ1-4 and V is TRBV5-1, with TRBD1 as a possible D gene (5 bases). This sequence was found in a female donor in good health and CMV-seronegative. CDR3 region: CASSSRDYNEKLFF. Here the CDR3 DNA reads TGCGCCAGCAGCTCCCGGGACTATAATGAAAAACTGTTTTTT.